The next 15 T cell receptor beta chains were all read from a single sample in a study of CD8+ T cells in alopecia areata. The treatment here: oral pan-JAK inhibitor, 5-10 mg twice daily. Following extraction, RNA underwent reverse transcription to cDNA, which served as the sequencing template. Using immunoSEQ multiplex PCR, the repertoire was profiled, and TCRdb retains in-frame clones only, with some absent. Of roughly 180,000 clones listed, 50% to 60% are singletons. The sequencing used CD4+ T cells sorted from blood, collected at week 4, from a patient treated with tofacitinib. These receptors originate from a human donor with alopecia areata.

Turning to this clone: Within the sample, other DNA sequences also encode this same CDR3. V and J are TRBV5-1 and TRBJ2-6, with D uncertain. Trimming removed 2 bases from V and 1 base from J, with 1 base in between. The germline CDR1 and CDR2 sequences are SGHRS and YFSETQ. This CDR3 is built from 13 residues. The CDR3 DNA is TGCGCCAGCAGCTTATCTGGGGCCAACGTCCTGACTTTC. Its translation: CASSLSGANVLTF. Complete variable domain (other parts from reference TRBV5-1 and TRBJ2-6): KAGVTQTPRYLIKTRGQQVTLSCSPISGHRSVSWYQQTPGQGLQFLFEYFSETQRNKGNFPGRFSGRQFSNSRSEMNVSTLELGDSALYLCASSLSGANVLTFGAGSRLTVL.

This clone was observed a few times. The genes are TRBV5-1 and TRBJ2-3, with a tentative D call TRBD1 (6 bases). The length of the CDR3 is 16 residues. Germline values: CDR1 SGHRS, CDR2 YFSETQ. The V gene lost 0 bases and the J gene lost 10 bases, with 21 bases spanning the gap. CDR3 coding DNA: TGCGCCAGCAGCTTGGAGCTAGACCTTATACGACAGGCGCAGTATTTT. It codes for CASSLELDLIRQAQYF.

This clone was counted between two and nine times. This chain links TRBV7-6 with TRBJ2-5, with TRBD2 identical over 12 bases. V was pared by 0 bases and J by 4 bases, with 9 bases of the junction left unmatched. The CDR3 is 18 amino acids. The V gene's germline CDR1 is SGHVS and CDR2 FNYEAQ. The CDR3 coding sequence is TGTGCCAGCAGCTTAGCTCCCGCTAGCGGGGGGGCAGTAGAGACCCAGTACTTC. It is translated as CASSLAPASGGAVETQYF.

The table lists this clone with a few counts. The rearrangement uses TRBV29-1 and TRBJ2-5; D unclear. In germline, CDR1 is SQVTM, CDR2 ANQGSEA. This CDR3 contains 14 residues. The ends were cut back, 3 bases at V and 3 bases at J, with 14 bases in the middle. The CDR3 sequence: CSVDSDPWEETQYF. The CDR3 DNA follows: TGCAGCGTTGATTCCGACCCATGGGAAGAGACCCAGTACTTC.

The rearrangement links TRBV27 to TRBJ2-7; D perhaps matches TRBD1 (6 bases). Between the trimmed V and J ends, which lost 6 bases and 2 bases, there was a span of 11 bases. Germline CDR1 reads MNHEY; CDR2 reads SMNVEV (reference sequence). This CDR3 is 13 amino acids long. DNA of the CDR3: TGTGCCAGCAGCCCGGACAGAGCCTACGAGCAGTACTTC. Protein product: CASSPDRAYEQYF.

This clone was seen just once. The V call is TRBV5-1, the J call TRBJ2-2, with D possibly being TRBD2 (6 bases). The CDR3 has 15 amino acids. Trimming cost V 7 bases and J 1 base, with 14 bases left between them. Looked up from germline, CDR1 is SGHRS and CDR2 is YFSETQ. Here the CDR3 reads CASRRGMMNTGELFF. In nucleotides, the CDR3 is TGCGCCAGCCGGAGGGGTATGATGAACACCGGGGAGCTGTTTTTT.

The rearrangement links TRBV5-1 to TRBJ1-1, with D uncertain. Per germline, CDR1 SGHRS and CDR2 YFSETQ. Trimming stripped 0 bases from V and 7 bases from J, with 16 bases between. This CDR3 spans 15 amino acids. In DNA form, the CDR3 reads TGCGCCAGCAGCTTGGTTTATGTCGGTTTGAGTGAAGCTTTCTTT. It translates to CASSLVYVGLSEAFF.

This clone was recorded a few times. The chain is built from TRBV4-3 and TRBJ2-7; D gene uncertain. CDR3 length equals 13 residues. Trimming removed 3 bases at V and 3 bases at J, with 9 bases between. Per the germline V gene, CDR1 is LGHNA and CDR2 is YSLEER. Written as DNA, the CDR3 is TGCGCCAGCAGCCAGCGCTTGTTCTACGAGCAGTACTTC. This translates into CASSQRLFYEQYF.

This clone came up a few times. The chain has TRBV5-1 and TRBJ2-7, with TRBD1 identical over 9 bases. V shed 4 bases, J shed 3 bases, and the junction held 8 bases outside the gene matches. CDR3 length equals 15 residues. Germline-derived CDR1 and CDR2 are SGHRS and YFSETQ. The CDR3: CASSQQGAGNYEQYF. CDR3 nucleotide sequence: TGCGCCAGCAGCCAACAGGGGGCGGGGAACTACGAGCAGTACTTC.

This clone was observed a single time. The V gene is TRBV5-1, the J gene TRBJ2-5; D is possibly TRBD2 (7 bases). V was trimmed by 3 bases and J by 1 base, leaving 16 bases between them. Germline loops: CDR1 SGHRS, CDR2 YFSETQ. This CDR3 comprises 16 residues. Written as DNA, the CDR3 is TGCGCCAGCAGCTATGGACAGACGGGAGGCCAAGAGACCCAGTACTTC. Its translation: CASSYGQTGGQETQYF.

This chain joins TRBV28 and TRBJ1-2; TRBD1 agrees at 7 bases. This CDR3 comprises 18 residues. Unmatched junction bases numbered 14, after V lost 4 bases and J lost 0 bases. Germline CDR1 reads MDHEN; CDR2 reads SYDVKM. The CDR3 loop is CASSSHFPGTATNYGYTF. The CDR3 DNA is TGTGCCAGCAGTTCCCACTTCCCCGGGACAGCAACTAACTATGGCTACACCTTC.

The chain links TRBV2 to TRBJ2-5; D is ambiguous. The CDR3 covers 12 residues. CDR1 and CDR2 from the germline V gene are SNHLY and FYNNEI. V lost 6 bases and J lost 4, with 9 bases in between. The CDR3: CASSPRTETQYF. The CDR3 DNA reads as TGTGCCAGCAGCCCCCGGACAGAGACCCAGTACTTC. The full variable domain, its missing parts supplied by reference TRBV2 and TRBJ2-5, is EPEVTQTPSHQVTQMGQEVILRCVPISNHLYFYWYRQILGQKVEFLVSFYNNEISEKSEIFDDQFSVERPDGSNFTLKIRSTKLEDSAMYFCASSPRTETQYFGPGTRLLVL.

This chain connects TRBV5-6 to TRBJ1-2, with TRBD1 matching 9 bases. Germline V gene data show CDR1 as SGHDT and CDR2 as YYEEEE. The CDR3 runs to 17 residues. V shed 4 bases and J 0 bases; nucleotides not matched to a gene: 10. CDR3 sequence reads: CASSPLRQGGTNYGYTF. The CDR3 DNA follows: TGTGCCAGCAGCCCCCTTCGACAGGGGGGAACTAACTATGGCTACACCTTC. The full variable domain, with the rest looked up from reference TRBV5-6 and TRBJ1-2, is DAGVTQSPTHLIKTRGQQVTLRCSPKSGHDTVSWYQQALGQGPQFIFQYYEEEERQRGNFPDRFSGHQFPNYSSELNVNALLLGDSALYLCASSPLRQGGTNYGYTFGSGTRLTVV.

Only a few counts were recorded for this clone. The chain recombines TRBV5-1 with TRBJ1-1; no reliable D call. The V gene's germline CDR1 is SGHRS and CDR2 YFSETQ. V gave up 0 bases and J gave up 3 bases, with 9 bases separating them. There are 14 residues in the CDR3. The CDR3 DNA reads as TGCGCCAGCAGCTTGGGGCGGTCGGACACTGAAGCTTTCTTT. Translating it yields CASSLGRSDTEAFF.

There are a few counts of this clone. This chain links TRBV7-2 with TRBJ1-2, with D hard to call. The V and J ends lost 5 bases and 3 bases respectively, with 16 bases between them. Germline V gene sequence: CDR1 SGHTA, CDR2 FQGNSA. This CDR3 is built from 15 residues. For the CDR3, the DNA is TGTGCCAGCAGCGCCCAGGCAGGAAGTTACTATGGCTACACCTTC. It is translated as CASSAQAGSYYGYTF. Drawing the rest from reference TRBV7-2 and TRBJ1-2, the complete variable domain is GAGVSQSPSNKVTEKGKDVELRCDPISGHTALYWYRQSLGQGLEFLIYFQGNSAPDKSGLPSDRFSAERTGGSVSTLTIQRTQQEDSAVYLCASSAQAGSYYGYTFGSGTRLTVV.